This T cell receptor (beta chain) was profiled in a study of blood T cell repertoires in COVID-19. CDR3 length: 16 residues. CDR1 SEHNR and CDR2 FQNEAQ come from the germline V gene (reference sequence). J was trimmed by 4 bases and V by 4 bases; bases with no gene match: 12. TCRdb's table, derived via immunoSEQ multiplex PCR, lists solely in-frame clones and lacks some. The table has fewer than 150,000 clones, about four fifths seen once. The receptor's source is a middle-aged woman with acute or convalescent COVID-19. J is TRBJ1-2 and V is TRBV7-9; 7 bases fit TRBD1. Material: peripheral blood. The DNA for the CDR3 is TGTGCCAGCAGCTCCACCGGGACAGCTTCCTCCTATGGCTACACCTTC. This codes for CASSSTGTASSYGYTF.